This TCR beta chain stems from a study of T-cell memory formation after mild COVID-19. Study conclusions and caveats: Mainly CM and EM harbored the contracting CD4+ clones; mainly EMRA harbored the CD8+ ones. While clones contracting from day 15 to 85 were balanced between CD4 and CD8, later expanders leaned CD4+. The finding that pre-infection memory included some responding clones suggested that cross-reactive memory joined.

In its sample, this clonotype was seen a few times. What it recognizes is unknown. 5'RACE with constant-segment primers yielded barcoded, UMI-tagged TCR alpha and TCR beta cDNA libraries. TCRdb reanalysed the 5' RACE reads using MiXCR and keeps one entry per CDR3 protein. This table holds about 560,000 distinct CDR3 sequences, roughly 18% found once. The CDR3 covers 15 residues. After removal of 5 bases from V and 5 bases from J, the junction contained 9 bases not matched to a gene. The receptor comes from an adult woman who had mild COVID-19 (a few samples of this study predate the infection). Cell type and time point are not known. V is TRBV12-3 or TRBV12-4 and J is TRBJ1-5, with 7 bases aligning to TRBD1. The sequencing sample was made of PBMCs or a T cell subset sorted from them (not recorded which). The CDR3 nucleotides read TGTGCCAGCAGTCCGACAGGGAATAGGCATCAGCCCCAGCATTTT. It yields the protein CASSPTGNRHQPQHF.